The clone carrying this T cell receptor beta chain is categorized as medium-sized. What it binds is not known. No cell sorting was done before RNA was extracted from the tissue. More than 3 cm separated this lung sample from the edge of the tumor. The data are from a study of tumor and adjacent non-tumor tissue in lung cancer. Broader study findings: Compared with tumor, normal lung showed significantly lower TCR diversity.

The CDR3 is 13 amino acids. The V and J ends lost 5 bases and 2 bases respectively, with 7 bases between them. Germline-derived CDR1 and CDR2 are MNHEY and SVGEGT. TCRbeta libraries were built with three rounds of nested PCR, modified from ARM-PCR. One entry per CDR3 protein, called by TCRdb with MiXCR from the multiplex PCR reads. The data hold around 82,000 distinct CDR3 sequences, with about four fifths observed a single time. Specimen: distant non-tumor lung tissue. The clonotype originates from a man in his sixties with non-small cell lung cancer. This chain joins TRBV6-2 or TRBV6-3 and TRBJ1-5; D call uncertain. CDR3: CASSPRGNQPQHF. The CDR3 DNA follows: TGTGCCAGCAGTCCGAGGGGCAATCAGCCCCAGCATTTT.